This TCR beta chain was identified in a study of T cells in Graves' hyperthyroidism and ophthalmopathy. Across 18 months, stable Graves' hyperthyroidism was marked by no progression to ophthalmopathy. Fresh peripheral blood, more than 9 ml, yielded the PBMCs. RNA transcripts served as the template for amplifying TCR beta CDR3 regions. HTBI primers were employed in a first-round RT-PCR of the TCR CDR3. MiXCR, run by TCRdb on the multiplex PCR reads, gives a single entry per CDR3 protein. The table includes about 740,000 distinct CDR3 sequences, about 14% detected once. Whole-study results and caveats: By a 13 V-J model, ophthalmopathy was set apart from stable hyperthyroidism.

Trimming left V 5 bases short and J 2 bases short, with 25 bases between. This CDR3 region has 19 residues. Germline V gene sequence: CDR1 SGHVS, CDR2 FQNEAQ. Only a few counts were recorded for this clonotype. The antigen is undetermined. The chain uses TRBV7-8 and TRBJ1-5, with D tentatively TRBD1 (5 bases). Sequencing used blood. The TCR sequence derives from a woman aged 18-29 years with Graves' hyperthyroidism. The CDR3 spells CASSTNRAGGILGNQPQHF. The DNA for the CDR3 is TGTGCCAGCAGCACCAACCGAGCCGGGGGGATTTTGGGCAATCAGCCCCAGCATTTT.